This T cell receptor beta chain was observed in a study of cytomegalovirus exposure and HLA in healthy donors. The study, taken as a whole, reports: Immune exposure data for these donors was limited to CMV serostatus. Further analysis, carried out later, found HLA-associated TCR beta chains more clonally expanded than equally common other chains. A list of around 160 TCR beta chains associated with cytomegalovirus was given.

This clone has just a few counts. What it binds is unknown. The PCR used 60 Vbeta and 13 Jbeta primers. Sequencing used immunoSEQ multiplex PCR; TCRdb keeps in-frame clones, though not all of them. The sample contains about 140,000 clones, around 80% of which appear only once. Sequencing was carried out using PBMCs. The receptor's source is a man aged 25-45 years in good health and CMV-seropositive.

In nucleotides, the CDR3 is TGCGCCAGCACCCTAGGGGGCAAGGGCTACACCTTC. Translated, it gives CASTLGGKGYTF. The gene calls are TRBV5-1 and TRBJ1-2; 7 bases map to TRBD1. V was clipped by 6 bases and J by 8 bases; unmatched bases: 7. Germline loops: CDR1 SGHRS, CDR2 YFSETQ. The CDR3 is 12 residues long.